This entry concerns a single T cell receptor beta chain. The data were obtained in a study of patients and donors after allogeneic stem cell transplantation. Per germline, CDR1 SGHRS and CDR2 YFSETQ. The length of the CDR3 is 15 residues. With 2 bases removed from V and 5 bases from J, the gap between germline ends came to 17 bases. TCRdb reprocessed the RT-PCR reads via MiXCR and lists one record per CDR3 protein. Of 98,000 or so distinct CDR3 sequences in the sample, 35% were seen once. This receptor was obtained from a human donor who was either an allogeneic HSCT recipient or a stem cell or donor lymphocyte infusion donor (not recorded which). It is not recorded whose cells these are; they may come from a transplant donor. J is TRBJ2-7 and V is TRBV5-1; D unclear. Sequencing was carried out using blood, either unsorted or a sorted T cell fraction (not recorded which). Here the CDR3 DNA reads TGCGCCAGCAGCTTATCCCCCGGTGCGGACCACGAGCAGTACTTC. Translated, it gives CASSLSPGADHEQYF.